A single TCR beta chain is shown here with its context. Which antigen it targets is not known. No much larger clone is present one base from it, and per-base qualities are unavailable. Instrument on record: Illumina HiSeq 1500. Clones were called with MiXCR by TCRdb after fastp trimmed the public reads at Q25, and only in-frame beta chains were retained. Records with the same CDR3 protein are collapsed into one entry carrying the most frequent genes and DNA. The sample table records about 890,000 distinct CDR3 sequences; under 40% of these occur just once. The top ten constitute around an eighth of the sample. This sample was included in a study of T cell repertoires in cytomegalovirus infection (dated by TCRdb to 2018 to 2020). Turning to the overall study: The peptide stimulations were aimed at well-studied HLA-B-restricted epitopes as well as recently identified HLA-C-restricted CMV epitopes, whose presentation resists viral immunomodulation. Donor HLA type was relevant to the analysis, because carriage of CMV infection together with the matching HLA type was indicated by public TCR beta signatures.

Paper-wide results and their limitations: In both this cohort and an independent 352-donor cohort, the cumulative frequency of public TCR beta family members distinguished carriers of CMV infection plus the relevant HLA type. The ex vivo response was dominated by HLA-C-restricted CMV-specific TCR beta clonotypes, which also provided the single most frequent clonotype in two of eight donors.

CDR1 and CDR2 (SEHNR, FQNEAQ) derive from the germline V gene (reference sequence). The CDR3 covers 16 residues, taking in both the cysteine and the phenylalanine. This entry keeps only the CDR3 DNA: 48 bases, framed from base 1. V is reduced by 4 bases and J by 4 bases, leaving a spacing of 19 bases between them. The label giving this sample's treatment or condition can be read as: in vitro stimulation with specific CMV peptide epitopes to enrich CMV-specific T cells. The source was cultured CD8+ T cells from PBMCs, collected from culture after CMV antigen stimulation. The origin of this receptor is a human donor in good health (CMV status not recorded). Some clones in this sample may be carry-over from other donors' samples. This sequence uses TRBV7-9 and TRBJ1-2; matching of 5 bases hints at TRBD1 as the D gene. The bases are TGTGCCAGCAGCTCAGCCTCGACGGGGCAACGCTATGGCTACACCTTC. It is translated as CASSSASTGQRYGYTF.